This TCR beta chain was sequenced in a study of brain metastases from non-small cell lung cancer. The CDR3 loop spans 17 amino acids. CDR1 ENHRY and CDR2 SYGVKD come from the germline V gene. On this clone: The antigen remains undetermined. A read error may produce the germline difference seen at one junction end.

Notes on the study in general: In around 66% of brain metastases, T-cell clones were expanded compared with matched primary tumors. T-cell infiltration was lower in brain metastases than primaries (P < 0.001). Brain metastases shared most TCR repertoire with primaries, with sparse T cells.

TCRdb's table, derived via immunoSEQ multiplex PCR, lists solely in-frame clones and lacks some. The sample lists roughly 2,000 clones, 84% occurring once. This clonotype was obtained from a donor aged 40 or older with non-small cell lung cancer. Sequenced sample: primary lung tumor tissue. V gene TRBV10-3 combines with J gene TRBJ1-2, with 7 bases lining up with TRBD1. CDR3 loop: CVISDLSYRGPGYGYTF. CDR3 DNA: TGTGTCATCAGTGACCTATCCTACAGGGGCCCTGGCTATGGCTACACCTTC.